The 19 T cell receptor beta chains listed next were all sequenced from one sample in a study of T cells in Graves' hyperthyroidism and ophthalmopathy. TCR beta CDR3 regions were amplified from RNA. In the first-round RT-PCR of the TCR CDR3, the HTBI primer set was used. TCRdb reanalysed the multiplex PCR reads using MiXCR and keeps one entry per CDR3 protein. The data show over 500,000 distinct CDR3 sequences, roughly a sixth seen once. The sample was blood. All receptors come from a young woman with Graves' ophthalmopathy.

There are a few counts of this clonotype. The V and J genes are TRBV24-1 and TRBJ1-2; weak D call: TRBD1 (6 bases). The V end was cut by 4 bases, the J end by 3 bases, with 20 bases between. This CDR3 comprises 17 residues. CDR1 and CDR2 from the germline V gene are KGHDR and SFDVKD. CDR3 in amino acids: CATSETPFGGADYGYTF. DNA of the CDR3: TGTGCCACCAGTGAAACGCCCTTTGGGGGGGCGGACTATGGCTACACCTTC.

This clonotype showed up many times. The chain uses TRBV13 and TRBJ1-1; D gene uncertain. Germline-derived CDR1 and CDR2 are PRHDT and FYEKMQ (reference sequence). Trimming pared 5 bases from V and 6 bases from J, leaving 10 bases between. This CDR3 has 12 amino acids. The CDR3: CASSPPRSEAFF. DNA of the CDR3: TGTGCCAGCAGCCCCCCGCGGTCTGAAGCTTTCTTT.

This clonotype was counted many times. This chain connects TRBV24-1 to TRBJ1-1; 7 positions agree with TRBD1. The CDR3 contains 13 residues. Germline V gene data show CDR1 as KGHDR and CDR2 as SFDVKD. Trimming cost V 7 bases and J 7 bases; bases outside gene matches: 8. The DNA of the CDR3 is TGTGCCACCAGCATGACAGGGAATATTGAAGCTTTCTTT. Its protein product is CATSMTGNIEAFF.

This clonotype was detected many times. The V gene is TRBV5-1, the J gene TRBJ2-7; TRBD1 or TRBD2 may be the D gene (5 bases each). Trimming left V 1 base short and J 2 bases short, with 10 bases between. The CDR3 length is 14 residues. The germline gives CDR1 SGHRS, CDR2 YFSETQ. CDR3 nucleotides: TGCGCCAGCAGCTTGCCAGGGACGGCCTACGAGCAGTACTTC. This codes for CASSLPGTAYEQYF.

This chain uses TRBV9 with TRBJ1-5; TRBD1 matches at 7 bases. Losses at the gene ends were 0 bases for V and 9 bases for J; bases not matched to a gene: 0. The CDR3 is 12 residues long. CDR1 and CDR2 (germline): SGDLS, YYNGEE. The CDR3 bases are TGTGCCAGCAGCGTAGGGACAGGGCCCCAGCATTTT. This encodes CASSVGTGPQHF. Complete variable domain (other parts from reference TRBV9 and TRBJ1-5): DSGVTQTPKHLITATGQRVTLRCSPRSGDLSVYWYQQSLDQGLQFLIQYYNGEERAKGNILERFSAQQFPDLHSELNLSSLELGDSALYFCASSVGTGPQHFGDGTRLSIL.

This clonotype was counted ten times or more. V is TRBV7-3 and J is TRBJ1-2; 8 bases match TRBD1. CDR1 SGHTA and CDR2 FQGTGA come from the germline V gene. V lost 5 bases, J lost 1 base, and 15 bases stayed unmatched. This CDR3 region has 18 residues. The CDR3 protein is CASSTTGTGSSLNYGYTF. CDR3 in DNA: TGTGCCAGCAGCACGACCGGGACAGGCTCCTCCCTTAACTATGGCTACACCTTC.

This clonotype came up a few times. This chain uses TRBV7-9 with TRBJ2-3, with 13 bases fitting TRBD2. Per germline, CDR1 SEHNR and CDR2 FQNEAQ (reference sequence). Unmatched junction bases numbered 10, after V lost 5 bases and J lost 5 bases. This CDR3 is 17 amino acids long. Here the CDR3 reads CASSPTSGGAYRDTQYF. CDR3 bases: TGTGCCAGCAGCCCTACTAGCGGGGGGGCATATCGAGATACGCAGTATTTT.

This rearrangement joins TRBV7-9 to TRBJ2-3; D is ambiguous. This CDR3 region has 13 residues. V was pared by 5 bases and J by 2 bases, with 8 bases between. The germline gives CDR1 SEHNR, CDR2 FQNEAQ (reference sequence). In nucleotides, the CDR3 is TGTGCCAGCAGCCCTAAAACCACAGATACGCAGTATTTT. This gives the protein CASSPKTTDTQYF. Together with reference TRBV7-9 and TRBJ2-3, the CDR3 gives the full variable domain: DTGVSQNPRHKITKRGQNVTFRCDPISEHNRLYWYRQTLGQGPEFLTYFQNEAQLEKSRLLSDRFSAERPKGSFSTLEIQRTEQGDSAMYLCASSPKTTDTQYFGPGTRLTVL.

This clonotype was recorded many times. The rearrangement joins TRBV27 to TRBJ1-1; perhaps TRBD1 as D (5 bases). The germline V and J ends were trimmed by 2 bases and 0 bases, with 10 bases remaining between them. Germline lookup yields CDR1 MNHEY and CDR2 SMNVEV (reference sequence). The CDR3 extends over 15 amino acids. The CDR3 bases are TGTGCCAGCAGTTTAATCGGGGGGTTGAACACTGAAGCTTTCTTT. This gives the protein CASSLIGGLNTEAFF.

In the case of this clonotype: A much larger clone lies one base from this, so it may be a read error. V and J are TRBV12-3 or TRBV12-4 and TRBJ2-5, with D uncertain. The CDR3 contains 13 residues. In DNA, the CDR3 is TGTGCCAGCAGTTTAGATCCCCAAGAGACCCGGTACTTC. It encodes CASSLDPQETRYF.

This clonotype was observed a few times. This chain joins TRBV11-3 and TRBJ1-5; no reliable D call. The CDR3 length is 16 residues. Germline CDR1 reads SGHNT; CDR2 reads YENEEA. Trimming took 0 bases from V and 0 from J, leaving 9 bases between them. In DNA, the CDR3 is TGTGCCAGCAGCTTAGATAGACACCATAGCAATCAGCCCCAGCATTTT. Translating gives CASSLDRHHSNQPQHF. The complete variable domain, with remaining parts taken from reference TRBV11-3 and TRBJ1-5, reads EAGVVQSPRYKIIEKKQPVAFWCNPISGHNTLYWYLQNLGQGPELLIRYENEEAVDDSQLPKDRFSAERLKGVDSTLKIQPAELGDSAVYLCASSLDRHHSNQPQHFGDGTRLSIL.

This clonotype was counted many times. Germline is not matched at one junction end, which may reflect a read error. The chain links TRBV18 to TRBJ2-5; perhaps TRBD2 as D (5 bases). Per the germline V gene, CDR1 is KGHSH and CDR2 is LQKENI. The CDR3 has 13 residues. Written as DNA, the CDR3 is TGCGCCAGCAGCCCCGCCGGCGGGGAGACCCAGTACTTC. Its translation is CASSPAGGETQYF.

On this clonotype: One end of the junction varies from germline; a read error may be responsible. The chain couples TRBV29-1 to TRBJ2-1; the D gene is possibly TRBD2 (7 bases). The end of the DNA is better explained by TRBJ2-7, so the J call may be wrong. Germline V CDR1 and CDR2: SQVTM, ANQGSEA. The CDR3 runs 13 residues. DNA of the CDR3: TGCAACGTTGACGGGGGGCCCCACAATGAGCAGTACTTC. Amino acids: CNVDGGPHNEQYF.

This clonotype was observed at least ten times. The genes are TRBV7-2 and TRBJ2-7; TRBD1 matches 10 bases. This CDR3 contains 15 residues. V was clipped by 6 bases and J by 2 bases; unmatched bases: 7. Per the germline V gene, CDR1 is SGHTA and CDR2 is FQGNSA. Written as DNA, the CDR3 is TGTGCCAGCAGTTTATCAGGACAGGGGGCCTACGAGCAGTACTTC. Residues: CASSLSGQGAYEQYF.

This clonotype was seen a handful of times. The J gene is TRBJ1-4, the V gene TRBV27; 8 bases fit TRBD1. The CDR3 is made up of 17 amino acids. V trimming: 4 bases; J trimming: 2 bases; junction bases outside the gene matches: 9. The germline V gene encodes CDR1 MNHEY and CDR2 SMNVEV (reference sequence). This CDR3 is CASSSDRRTGTNEKLFF. DNA of the CDR3: TGTGCCAGCAGTTCCGACCGACGGACAGGGACTAATGAAAAACTGTTTTTT.

The sample holds one count of this clonotype. This chain joins TRBV27 and TRBJ2-7, with D possibly being TRBD1 or TRBD2 (5 bases each). Deletions cut 2 bases from V and 2 bases from J, with 13 bases between. Germline V lookup: CDR1 MNHEY, CDR2 SMNVEV (reference sequence). The CDR3 runs 15 residues. The CDR3 coding sequence is TGTGCCAGCAGTTTAACGGGGCTTTCCCCCTACGAGCAGTACTTC. Translating gives CASSLTGLSPYEQYF.

This clonotype was detected many times. The V and J genes are TRBV11-2 and TRBJ2-5, with 15 bases lining up with TRBD2. Germline CDR1 SGHAT, CDR2 FQNNGV. V was pared by 5 bases and J by 4 bases, with 14 bases of the junction left unmatched. This CDR3 has 19 residues. The CDR3 DNA is TGTGCCAGCAGCCCGGGACTAGCGGGGGGCACGAGGCCCGTAGAGACCCAGTACTTC. As protein: CASSPGLAGGTRPVETQYF.

This chain connects TRBV9 to TRBJ2-1, with D possibly matching TRBD2 (5 bases). The V end was cut by 0 bases, the J end by 9 bases, with 10 bases between. The length of the CDR3 is 13 residues. CDR1 and CDR2 from the germline V gene are SGDLS and YYNGEE. The CDR3 loop reads CASSVVLEGEQFF. For the CDR3, the DNA is TGTGCCAGCAGCGTAGTTTTAGAGGGTGAGCAGTTCTTC.

This rearrangement joins TRBV19 to TRBJ2-7, with 10 bases identical to TRBD2. The CDR3 extends over 13 amino acids. Germline V lookup: CDR1 LNHDA, CDR2 SQIVND (reference sequence). The V gene end was trimmed by 1 base and the J gene end by 7 bases; junction bases not matched to a gene: 1. The CDR3 spells CASSIASGSEQYF. CDR3 sequence (DNA): TGTGCCAGTAGTATAGCTAGCGGGAGTGAGCAGTACTTC.